Listed here is a single T cell receptor (beta chain). As yet, its antigen is unknown. These data are taken from a study of OX40 agonist ivuxolimab in advanced cancers. Study-wide background: Eligibility rules accepted prior anti-PD-1, anti-PD-L1 or anti-CTLA-4 therapy, and around 38% had some. The study's findings and limits: Averaging showed that CD8+ T cells had more expanded clones than CD4+ did. Certain nonresponders likewise exhibited a low normalized T-cell clonal expansion.

V lost 1 base, J lost 3 bases, and 4 bases stayed unmatched. This CDR3 spans 16 amino acids. Germline CDR1 is SGHRS and CDR2 is YFSETQ. Sequenced by immunoSEQ multiplex PCR; TCRdb stores in-frame clones only, minus some. The sample holds under 70,000 clones; about 85% are singletons and the top ten take less than 5%. The receptor was isolated from an adult with an advanced solid tumor such as melanoma, head and neck, liver or kidney cancer. The rearrangement links TRBV5-1 to TRBJ2-2; 9 nucleotides agree with TRBD2. The material sequenced was CD4+ or CD8+ T cells sorted from blood, taken in a trial of the OX40 agonist ivuxolimab. In DNA form, the CDR3 reads TGCGCCAGCAGCTTGTGGTTAGCGGGAGACACCGGGGAGCTGTTTTTT. Amino acid sequence: CASSLWLAGDTGELFF.